The clone carrying this T cell receptor beta chain was seen a few times. Its specificity is not known. The junction differs from germline at one of its ends, possibly a read error. This sample stems from a study of T cells after yellow fever vaccination. TCRdb ran MiXCR on the 5' RACE reads and lists one entry per CDR3 protein. The table includes a few hundred thousand distinct CDR3 sequences, approximately 4% detected once. CDR1 is SGHDT, CDR2 YYEEEE, per germline. CDR3 length equals 13 residues. Overall study findings and caveats: Reappearance after the booster was observed for most primary-vaccination clones (roughly 97% CD4, about 86% CD8).

This chain connects TRBV5-6 to TRBJ1-4; TRBD1 agrees at 9 bases. The TCR comes from a man aged 18 to 30 who received the YFV17D yellow fever vaccine. Material: PBMCs, obtained 5 days after the yellow fever booster vaccination. CDR3 sequence reads: CASSLVMGQGKVF. The CDR3 region has the DNA TGTGCCAGCAGCTTGGTAATGGGACAGGGAAAGGTTTTT.